A selection of T cell receptor beta chains follows, all from one sample in a study of cytomegalovirus exposure and HLA in healthy donors. This table comes from immunoSEQ multiplex PCR, and its TCRdb copy is limited to in-frame clones, with some not included. In the table there are some 170,000 clones, 86% of which are singletons. The source material was PBMCs. Receptor source: a man between 18 and 29 years old in good health and CMV-seropositive. Both conserved end residues are part of each CDR3. The order of the fields is V gene, J gene, CDR3 protein.

v_call: TRBV7-9
j_call: TRBJ2-1
cdr3_aa: CASSSGTHSQSSYNEQFF

v_call: TRBV2
j_call: TRBJ2-5
cdr3_aa: CASRGRTGEETQYF

v_call: TRBV28
j_call: TRBJ2-7
cdr3_aa: CASTTRRGNYEQYF

v_call: TRBV4-3
j_call: TRBJ1-2
cdr3_aa: CASSQETDYGYTF

v_call: TRBV14
j_call: TRBJ2-7
cdr3_aa: CASSHRSGLGVEQYF

v_call: TRBV6-1
j_call: TRBJ1-5
cdr3_aa: CASSELGTGQNQPQHF

v_call: TRBV7-3
j_call: TRBJ2-5
cdr3_aa: CASSPKTGSKTQYF

v_call: TRBV6-4
j_call: TRBJ1-1
cdr3_aa: CASSDSRRSGGANTEAFF

v_call: TRBV11-2
j_call: TRBJ1-6
cdr3_aa: CASSPEGGGSPLHF

v_call: TRBV18
j_call: TRBJ2-4
cdr3_aa: CASSPQLLAGVIQAKNIQYF

v_call: TRBV4-1
j_call: TRBJ2-2
cdr3_aa: CASRLTARNTGELFF

v_call: TRBV27
j_call: TRBJ2-7
cdr3_aa: CASSFTSGASYEQYF

v_call: TRBV28
j_call: TRBJ2-7
cdr3_aa: CASRHPSNYEQYF

v_call: TRBV7-9
j_call: TRBJ2-7
cdr3_aa: CASSPPRVSYEQYF

v_call: TRBV7-3
j_call: TRBJ2-2
cdr3_aa: CASSPGLLNANTGELFF

v_call: TRBV7-6
j_call: TRBJ2-7
cdr3_aa: CASSLDEGTGYEQYF

v_call: TRBV28
j_call: TRBJ2-7
cdr3_aa: CASSPGTGYYEQYF

v_call: TRBV4-3
j_call: TRBJ2-3
cdr3_aa: CASSQDRLAGIDTQYF

v_call: TRBV29-1
j_call: TRBJ2-3
cdr3_aa: CSVGAPDTQYF

v_call: TRBV10-3
j_call: TRBJ2-7
cdr3_aa: CAISESAGISYEQYF

v_call: TRBV23-1
j_call: TRBJ1-2
cdr3_aa: CASSRRDRGRSYGYTF

v_call: TRBV6-4
j_call: TRBJ2-1
cdr3_aa: CASSDSSGGDYNEQFF

v_call: TRBV13
j_call: TRBJ1-5
cdr3_aa: CASGTDNQPQHF

v_call: TRBV27
j_call: TRBJ2-5
cdr3_aa: CASSLGPAFETQYF

v_call: TRBV6-5
j_call: TRBJ1-1
cdr3_aa: CASSSFSTGPNTEAFF

v_call: TRBV7-9
j_call: TRBJ2-1
cdr3_aa: CASSYPFF

v_call: TRBV5-4
j_call: TRBJ2-3
cdr3_aa: CASSGGLREYF

v_call: TRBV5-6
j_call: TRBJ2-1
cdr3_aa: CASSFGGNEQFF

v_call: TRBV27
j_call: TRBJ2-7
cdr3_aa: CASSSLIAGGEVEQYF

v_call: TRBV19
j_call: TRBJ2-3
cdr3_aa: CASSMGLAGVSTDTQYF

v_call: TRBV5-4
j_call: TRBJ2-2
cdr3_aa: CASSPARGQGIGELFF

v_call: TRBV2
j_call: TRBJ2-1
cdr3_aa: CAGGLAGATFYNEQFF

v_call: TRBV18
j_call: TRBJ2-2
cdr3_aa: CASSPRGVAVNTGELFF

v_call: TRBV18
j_call: TRBJ2-3
cdr3_aa: CASSPPGLTDTQYF

v_call: TRBV7-8
j_call: TRBJ2-3
cdr3_aa: CASSLSRTDTQYF

v_call: TRBV5-3
j_call: TRBJ2-7
cdr3_aa: CARSLRTSGRVFEQYF

v_call: TRBV21-1
j_call: TRBJ2-5
cdr3_aa: CASSRRQTPEETQYF

v_call: TRBV4-2
j_call: TRBJ2-7
cdr3_aa: CASSQDITSGSYEQYF

v_call: TRBV6-1
j_call: TRBJ1-5
cdr3_aa: CASSAWQDNQPQHF

v_call: TRBV15
j_call: TRBJ2-5
cdr3_aa: CATSRDGGGIETQYF

v_call: TRBV28
j_call: TRBJ1-5
cdr3_aa: CASRKGQGGQPQHF

v_call: TRBV19
j_call: TRBJ2-4
cdr3_aa: CASRGGGLSRGNIQYF

v_call: TRBV7-3
j_call: TRBJ2-1
cdr3_aa: CASSLSVLRNNEQFF

v_call: TRBV18
j_call: TRBJ1-1
cdr3_aa: CASSPLQGGRTEAFF

v_call: TRBV4-1
j_call: TRBJ2-7
cdr3_aa: CASSPDAGGTYEQYF

v_call: TRBV4-2
j_call: TRBJ2-3
cdr3_aa: CASSQEGEGGGGDTQYF

v_call: TRBV20-1
j_call: TRBJ2-5
cdr3_aa: CSAGTLETQYF

v_call: TRBV7-3
j_call: TRBJ1-2
cdr3_aa: CASSSMTGPYGYTF

v_call: TRBV2
j_call: TRBJ1-1
cdr3_aa: CATTGFEAFF